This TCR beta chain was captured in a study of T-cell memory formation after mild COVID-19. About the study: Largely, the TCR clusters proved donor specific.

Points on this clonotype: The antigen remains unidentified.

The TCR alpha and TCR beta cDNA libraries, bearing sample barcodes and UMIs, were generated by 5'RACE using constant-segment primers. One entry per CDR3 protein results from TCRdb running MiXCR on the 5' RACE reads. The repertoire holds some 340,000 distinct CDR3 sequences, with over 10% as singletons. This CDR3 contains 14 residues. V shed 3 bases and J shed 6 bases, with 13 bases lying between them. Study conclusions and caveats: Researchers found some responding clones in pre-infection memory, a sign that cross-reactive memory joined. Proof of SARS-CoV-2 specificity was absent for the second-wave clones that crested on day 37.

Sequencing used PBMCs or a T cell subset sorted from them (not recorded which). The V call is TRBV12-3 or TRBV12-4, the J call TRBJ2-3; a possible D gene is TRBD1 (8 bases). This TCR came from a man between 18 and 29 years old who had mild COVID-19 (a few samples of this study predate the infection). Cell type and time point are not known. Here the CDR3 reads CASSFGQGGDTQYF. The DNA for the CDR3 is TGTGCCAGCAGTTTTGGACAGGGAGGGGATACGCAGTATTTT.